The 9 T cell receptor beta chains in this list originate from one sample, sequenced in a study of T cell responses to AZD1222 COVID-19 vaccine. Sequencing was performed with immunoSEQ multiplex PCR; in TCRdb, only in-frame clones are kept and a portion is missing. Here the sample spans some 73,000 clones, 85% to 90% being singletons. The material was peripheral blood, obtained 28 days after the second AZD1222 dose. These receptors were obtained from an adult who received the AZD1222 COVID-19 vaccine.

The rearrangement uses TRBV11-1 and TRBJ2-7; TRBD1 matches 7 bases. The germline gives CDR1 SGHAT, CDR2 FQDESV (reference sequence). The CDR3 spans 13 residues. J lost 7 bases, V lost 3 bases, and 6 bases had no gene match. CDR3 DNA sequence: TGTGCCAGCAGCTTCCACAGGGGCAGGGAGCAGTACTTC. Residues: CASSFHRGREQYF.

The chain combines TRBV5-1 with TRBJ2-2; 7 bases match TRBD2. The V segment lost 6 bases and the J segment 6 bases; nucleotides outside the gene matches: 11. Germline V CDR1 and CDR2: SGHRS, YFSETQ. The CDR3 consists of 15 residues. DNA of the CDR3: TGCGCCAGCACATCTGGCGGGAGTTTCTCCGGGGAGCTGTTTTTT. Amino acids: CASTSGGSFSGELFF. Variable domain in full (rest from reference TRBV5-1 and TRBJ2-2): KAGVTQTPRYLIKTRGQQVTLSCSPISGHRSVSWYQQTPGQGLQFLFEYFSETQRNKGNFPGRFSGRQFSNSRSEMNVSTLELGDSALYLCASTSGGSFSGELFFGEGSRLTVL.

The count of this clone is one. The chain uses TRBV7-9 and TRBJ1-3; D is uncertain. CDR1 and CDR2 from the germline V gene are SEHNR and FQNEAQ (reference sequence). V lost 1 base, J lost 0 bases, and 10 bases lay in between. There are 16 residues in the CDR3. The CDR3 DNA reads as TGTGCCAGCAGCTTAGGATCAGCCGGCTCTGGAAACACCATATATTTT. Protein: CASSLGSAGSGNTIYF.

This CDR3 is CATSRDRVASYEQYF. The DNA of the CDR3 is TGTGCCACCAGCAGAGATCGGGTCGCCTCCTACGAGCAGTACTTC. The V and J genes are TRBV15 and TRBJ2-7; no definite D call. Germline V gives CDR1 LNHNV, CDR2 YYDKDF (reference sequence). Trimming left V 0 bases short and J 0 bases short, with 9 bases between. The CDR3 runs to 15 residues.

The chain uses TRBV10-3 and TRBJ1-4; D might be TRBD1 (5 bases). Germline loops: CDR1 ENHRY, CDR2 SYGVKD. Trimming removed 7 bases from V and 8 bases from J, with 14 bases in between. This CDR3 is 13 amino acids long. CDR3 nucleotides: TGTGCCATCACTGGCGCAGGGTGGGAAAAACTGTTTTTT. It codes for CAITGAGWEKLFF.

The chain couples TRBV2 to TRBJ2-3; 8 nucleotides align to TRBD2. The J segment lost 2 bases and the V segment lost 5 bases, leaving 6 bases of the junction unmatched. CDR1 and CDR2 from the germline V gene are SNHLY and FYNNEI. This CDR3 is built from 15 residues. In DNA form, the CDR3 reads TGTGCCAGCAGTATCGACGGGGGGGCCACAGATACGCAGTATTTT. It specifies CASSIDGGATDTQYF.

The chain employs TRBV12-3 or TRBV12-4 and TRBJ2-1; D unclear. The length of the CDR3 is 12 residues. Trimming took off 1 base at V and 12 bases at J, with 10 bases between the two ends. Here the CDR3 reads CASSLGPTGQFF. The CDR3 nucleotides are TGTGCCAGCAGTTTAGGGCCTACGGGGCAGTTCTTC.

This chain joins TRBV2 and TRBJ2-3; 10 nucleotides match TRBD2. V lost 6 bases and J lost 1; bases outside the gene matches: 7. This CDR3 region has 16 residues. Germline loops: CDR1 SNHLY, CDR2 FYNNEI. DNA for the CDR3: TGTGCCAGCAGAAGGAGCGGGAGGGCCGGCACAGATACGCAGTATTTT. Protein product: CASRRSGRAGTDTQYF.

The chain combines TRBV21-1 with TRBJ2-2; TRBD2, the D gene given by the table, was not confirmed from the DNA. TRBV21-1 is an annotated pseudogene. The length of the CDR3 is 15 residues. This CDR3 is CASSKARQRGGELFF. In DNA form, the CDR3 reads TGTGCCAGCAGCAAAGCGCGTCAGCGGGGCGGGGAGCTGTTTTTT.